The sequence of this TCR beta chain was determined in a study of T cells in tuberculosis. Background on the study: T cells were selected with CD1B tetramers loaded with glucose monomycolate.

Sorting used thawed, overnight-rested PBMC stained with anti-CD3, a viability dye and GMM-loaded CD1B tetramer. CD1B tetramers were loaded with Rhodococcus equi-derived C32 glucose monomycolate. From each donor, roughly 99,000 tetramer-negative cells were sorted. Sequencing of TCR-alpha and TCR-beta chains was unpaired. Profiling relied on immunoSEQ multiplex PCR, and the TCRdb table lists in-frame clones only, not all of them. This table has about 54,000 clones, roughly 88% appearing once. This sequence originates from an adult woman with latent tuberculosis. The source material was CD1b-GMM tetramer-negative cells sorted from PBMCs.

DNA for the CDR3: TGTGCCAGCGAGGCAGATGAAGCTTTCTTT. It codes for CASEADEAFF. This sequence joins TRBV6-1 and TRBJ1-1; D is undetermined. This CDR3 is 10 amino acids long. Germline V gene data show CDR1 as MNHNS and CDR2 as SASEGT. The V and J ends lost 8 bases and 7 bases respectively, with 8 bases between them.